These 10 T cell receptor beta chains share one sample of origin, sequenced in a study of cytomegalovirus exposure and HLA in healthy donors. 60 Vbeta and 13 Jbeta primers were used in PCR. Libraries were prepared by immunoSEQ multiplex PCR; TCRdb keeps only in-frame clonotypes and omits some of them. The sample records approximately 200,000 clones, 75% to 80% being singletons. Sequenced material: PBMCs. These TCRs come from a man aged 18 to 35 in good health and CMV-seronegative.

This rearrangement joins TRBV5-1 to TRBJ2-7; 7 bases fit TRBD1. This CDR3 has 14 amino acids. V lost 0 bases, J lost 2 bases, and 2 bases stayed unmatched. The germline V gene has CDR1 SGHRS and CDR2 YFSETQ. This CDR3 is CASSLVGQPYEQYF. The CDR3 region has the DNA TGCGCCAGCAGCTTGGTGGGACAGCCCTACGAGCAGTACTTC.

The rearrangement uses TRBV11-3 and TRBJ2-7; 10 bases fit TRBD1. The CDR3 length is 14 residues. V gave up 7 bases and J gave up 6 bases; unmatched junction bases: 9. In germline, CDR1 is SGHNT, CDR2 YENEEA. CDR3 nucleotides: TGTGCCAGCATCTCGAGACAGGGGGCGTGCGAGCAGTACTTC. This sequence encodes CASISRQGACEQYF. Variable domain in full (rest from reference TRBV11-3 and TRBJ2-7): EAGVVQSPRYKIIEKKQPVAFWCNPISGHNTLYWYLQNLGQGPELLIRYENEEAVDDSQLPKDRFSAERLKGVDSTLKIQPAELGDSAVYLCASISRQGACEQYFGPGTRLTVT.

This clone has only one observation. V and J are TRBV11-3 and TRBJ2-3; 9 bases match TRBD1. V lost 5 bases to trimming and J lost 0 bases; unmatched junction nucleotides: 15. Germline V lookup: CDR1 SGHNT, CDR2 YENEEA. This CDR3 is 19 amino acids long. This CDR3 is CASSPGRGQGRRSTDTQYF. Here the CDR3 DNA reads TGTGCCAGCAGCCCGGGGAGGGGACAGGGCCGACGCAGCACAGATACGCAGTATTTT.

The rearrangement links TRBV9 to TRBJ2-7, with D unclear. V was shortened by 4 bases and J by 3 bases, with 20 bases between the two germline ends. The CDR3 consists of 16 residues. Germline V gene sequence: CDR1 SGDLS, CDR2 YYNGEE. CDR3 in DNA: TGTGCCAGCAGCCCACGGCCAGGCGACACCTACTACGAGCAGTACTTC. It yields the protein CASSPRPGDTYYEQYF.

Regarding this clone: One end of the junction does not line up with germline, which may come from a read error. The chain joins TRBV7-9 to TRBJ1-2; TRBD1 aligns across 10 bases. This CDR3 contains 14 residues. Germline V CDR1 and CDR2: SEHNR, FQNEAQ (reference sequence). The CDR3 is CSSSWGQGNYGYTF. In DNA, the CDR3 is TGTTCCAGCAGCTGGGGACAGGGGAACTATGGCTACACCTTC.

The V and J genes are TRBV7-2 and TRBJ2-5; 7 nucleotides line up with TRBD1. V shed 5 bases and J 2 bases; nucleotides not matched to a gene: 5. The CDR3 length is 14 residues. Germline CDR1 SGHTA, CDR2 FQGNSA. The CDR3 DNA sequence: TGTGCCAGCAGCCTCCGACAGGGACAAGAGACCCAGTACTTC. This sequence encodes CASSLRQGQETQYF.

V gene TRBV6-5 combines with J gene TRBJ1-4, with TRBD1 matching over 7 bases. After removal of 6 bases from V and 7 bases from J, the junction contained 8 bases not matched to a gene. The CDR3 totals 14 residues. The germline V gene has CDR1 MNHEY and CDR2 SVGAGI. In DNA, the CDR3 is TGTGCCAGCAGGCGCGACAGGGTAGTTGAAAAACTGTTTTTT. Translation gives CASRRDRVVEKLFF.

The table lists this clone with a count of one. The V call is TRBV4-2, the J call TRBJ2-5; 14 bases map to TRBD2. The CDR3 covers 16 residues. Looked up from germline, CDR1 is LGHNA and CDR2 is YNFKEQ. After removal of 3 bases from V and 2 bases from J, the junction contained 2 bases not matched to a gene. In DNA, the CDR3 is TGTGCCAGCAGCCAGGGGACTAGCGGGGGACAAGAGACCCAGTACTTC. Protein product: CASSQGTSGGQETQYF.

This chain links TRBV7-2 with TRBJ1-1; the D is unclear. V shed 2 bases and J shed 1 base, with 8 bases lying between them. CDR3 length: 14 amino acids. In germline, CDR1 is SGHTA, CDR2 FQGNSA. As DNA, the CDR3 is TGTGCCAGCAGCTTAATTGTCGGGAACACTGAAGCTTTCTTT. It codes for CASSLIVGNTEAFF.

The V and J genes are TRBV19 and TRBJ1-1; D unresolved. CDR1 and CDR2 (germline): LNHDA, SQIVND (reference sequence). The CDR3 has 15 residues. V dropped 5 bases and J dropped 0 bases, with 13 bases sitting between them. CDR3 sequence (DNA): TGTGCCAGTAGTCCGCCTAAATCCATGAACACTGAAGCTTTCTTT. Translating it yields CASSPPKSMNTEAFF. Looking up the rest from reference TRBV19 and TRBJ1-1 gives the full variable domain: DGGITQSPKYLFRKEGQNVTLSCEQNLNHDAMYWYRQDPGQGLRLIYYSQIVNDFQKGDIAEGYSVSREKKESFPLTVTSAQKNPTAFYLCASSPPKSMNTEAFFGQGTRLTVV.